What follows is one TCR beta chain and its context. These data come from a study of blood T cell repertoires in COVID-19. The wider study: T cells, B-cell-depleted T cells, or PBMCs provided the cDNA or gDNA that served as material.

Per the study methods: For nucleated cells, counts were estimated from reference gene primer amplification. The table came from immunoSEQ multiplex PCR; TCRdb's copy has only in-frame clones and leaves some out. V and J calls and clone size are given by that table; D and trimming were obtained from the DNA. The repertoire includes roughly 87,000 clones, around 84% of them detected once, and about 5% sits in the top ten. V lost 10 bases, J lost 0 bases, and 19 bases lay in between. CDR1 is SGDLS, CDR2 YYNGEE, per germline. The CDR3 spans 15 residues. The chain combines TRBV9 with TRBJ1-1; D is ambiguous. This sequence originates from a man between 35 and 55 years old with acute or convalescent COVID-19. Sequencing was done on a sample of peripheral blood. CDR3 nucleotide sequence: TGTGCCTCCTTCCCAGGCGATGTCATGAACACTGAAGCTTTCTTT. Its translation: CASFPGDVMNTEAFF.